This entry concerns a single T cell receptor (beta chain). This sample was included in a study of blood T cell repertoires in COVID-19. Study context: Spain, Italy and the United States supplied samples that represented acute and convalescent COVID-19. In each case, the material was cDNA or gDNA derived from T cells, B-cell-depleted T cells, or PBMCs.

How the authors handled the data: Nucleated cell counts were estimated from reference gene primer amplification. Clones were read by immunoSEQ multiplex PCR, and TCRdb kept only the in-frame ones, dropping some. D and trimming come from the DNA, and the V and J calls and clone size come from that table. Seen here are some 66,000 clones, roughly nine tenths observed once, and the top ten hold under 8.5%. Sequenced input: peripheral blood. The source of this sequence is a human donor in a cohort sampled during active COVID-19.

The CDR3 is CASSSTGTGVEKLFF. CDR3 in DNA: TGTGCCAGCAGTTCTACCGGGACAGGGGTGGAAAAACTGTTTTTT. V and J are TRBV6-2 or TRBV6-3 and TRBJ1-4, with 10 bases that match TRBD1. The CDR3 covers 15 residues. J was trimmed by 8 bases and V by 4 bases; bases with no gene match: 7. Germline loops: CDR1 MNHEY, CDR2 SVGEGT.